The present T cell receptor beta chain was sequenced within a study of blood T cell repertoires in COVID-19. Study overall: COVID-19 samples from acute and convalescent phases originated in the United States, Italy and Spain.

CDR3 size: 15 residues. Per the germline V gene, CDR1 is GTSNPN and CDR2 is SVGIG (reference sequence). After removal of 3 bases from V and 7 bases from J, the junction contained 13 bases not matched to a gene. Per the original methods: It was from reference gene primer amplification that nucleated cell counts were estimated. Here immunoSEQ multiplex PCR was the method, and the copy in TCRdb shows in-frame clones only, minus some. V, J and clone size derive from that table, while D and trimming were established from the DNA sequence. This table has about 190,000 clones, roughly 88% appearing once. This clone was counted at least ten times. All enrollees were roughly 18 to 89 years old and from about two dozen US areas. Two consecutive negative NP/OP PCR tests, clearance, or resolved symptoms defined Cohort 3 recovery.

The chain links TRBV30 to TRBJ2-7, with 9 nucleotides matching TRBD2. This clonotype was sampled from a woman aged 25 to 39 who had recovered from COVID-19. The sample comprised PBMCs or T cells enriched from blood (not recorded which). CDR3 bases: TGTGCCTGGAGACGGCTCGCGGGAGGGCCTTATGAGCAGTACTTC. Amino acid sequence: CAWRRLAGGPYEQYF.